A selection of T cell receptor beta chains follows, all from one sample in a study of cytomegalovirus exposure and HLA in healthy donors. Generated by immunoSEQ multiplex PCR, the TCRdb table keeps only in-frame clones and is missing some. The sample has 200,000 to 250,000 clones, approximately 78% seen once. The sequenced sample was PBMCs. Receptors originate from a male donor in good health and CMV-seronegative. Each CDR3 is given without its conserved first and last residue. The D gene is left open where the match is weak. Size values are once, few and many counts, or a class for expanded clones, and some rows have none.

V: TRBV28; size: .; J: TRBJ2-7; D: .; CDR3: ASSLLGGTYEQY
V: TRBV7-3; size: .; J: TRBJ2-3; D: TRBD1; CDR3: ASSPGQASTDTQY
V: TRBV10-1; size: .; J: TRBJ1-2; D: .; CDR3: ASSETGNYGYT
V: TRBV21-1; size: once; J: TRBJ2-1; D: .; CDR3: ASSKVTATSSYNEQF
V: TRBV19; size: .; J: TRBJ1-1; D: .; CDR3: ASTDTPSGNTEAF
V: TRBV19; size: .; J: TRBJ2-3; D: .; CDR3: ASSSLMDTQY
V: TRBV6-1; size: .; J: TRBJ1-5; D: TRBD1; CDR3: ASRPDRSSNQPQH
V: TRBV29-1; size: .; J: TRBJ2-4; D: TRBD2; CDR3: SVGASGSHILTGLAKNIQY
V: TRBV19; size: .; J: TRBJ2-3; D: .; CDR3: ASSIAGKGYTQY
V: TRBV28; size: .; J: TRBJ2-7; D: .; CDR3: ASSSPAGGSYEQY
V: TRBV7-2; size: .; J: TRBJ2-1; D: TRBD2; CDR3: ASSIGLAGGEGEQF
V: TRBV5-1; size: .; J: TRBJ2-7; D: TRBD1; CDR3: ASSLNTGAYEQY
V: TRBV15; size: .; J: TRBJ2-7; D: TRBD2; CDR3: ATSRVGGSRYEQY
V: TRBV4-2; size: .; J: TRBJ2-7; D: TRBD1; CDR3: ASSRDLGQGFNEQY
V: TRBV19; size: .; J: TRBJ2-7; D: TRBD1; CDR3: ASSSGTGRYEQY
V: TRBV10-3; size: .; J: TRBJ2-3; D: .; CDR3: AISREFTDTQY
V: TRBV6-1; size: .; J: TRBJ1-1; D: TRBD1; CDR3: ASANRQGNTEAF
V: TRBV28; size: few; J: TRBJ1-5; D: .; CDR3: ASSTVAPQH
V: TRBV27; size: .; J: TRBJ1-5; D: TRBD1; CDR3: ASSLPGGNNQPQH
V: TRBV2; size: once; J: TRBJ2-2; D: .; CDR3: ASSGQLPGELF
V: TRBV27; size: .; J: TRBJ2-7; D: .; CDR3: ASTQGPEQY
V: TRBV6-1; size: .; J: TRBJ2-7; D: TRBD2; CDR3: ASNLAGGIIYEQY
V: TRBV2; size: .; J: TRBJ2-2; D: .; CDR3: ASSPTRPVNTGELF
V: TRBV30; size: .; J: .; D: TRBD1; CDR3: AWSLGQYYEQY
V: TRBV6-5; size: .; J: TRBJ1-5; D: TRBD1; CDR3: ASSETGLYQPQH
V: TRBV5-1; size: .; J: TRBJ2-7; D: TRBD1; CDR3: ASSTDRGPRGEQY
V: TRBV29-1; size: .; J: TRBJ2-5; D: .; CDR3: SVAYLGEQY
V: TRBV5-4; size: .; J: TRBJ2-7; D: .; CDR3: ASSLEGGTYEQY
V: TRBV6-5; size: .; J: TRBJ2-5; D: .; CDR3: ASSSYVQETQY
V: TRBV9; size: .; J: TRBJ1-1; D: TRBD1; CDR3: ASSAQGGNTEAF
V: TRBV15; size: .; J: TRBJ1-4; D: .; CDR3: ATSRVKGDNEKLF
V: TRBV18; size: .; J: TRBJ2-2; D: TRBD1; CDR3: ASSSAGTGYSLSTGELF
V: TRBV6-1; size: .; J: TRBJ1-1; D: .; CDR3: ASSESGGNTEAF
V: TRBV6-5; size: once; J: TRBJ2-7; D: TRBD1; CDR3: ASSYRDRDTSYEQY
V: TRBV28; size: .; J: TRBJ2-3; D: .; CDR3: ASSFSGDADTQY
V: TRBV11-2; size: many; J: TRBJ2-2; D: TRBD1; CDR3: ASSYKTGGSTGELF
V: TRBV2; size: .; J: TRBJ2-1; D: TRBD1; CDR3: ASIDRGNEQF
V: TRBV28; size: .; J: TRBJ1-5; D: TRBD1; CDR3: ASRKSRGAGDQPQH
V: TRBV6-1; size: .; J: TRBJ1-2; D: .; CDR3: ASRLQRTNYGYT
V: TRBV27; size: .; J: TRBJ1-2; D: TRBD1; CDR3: ASSLWTGDGYT
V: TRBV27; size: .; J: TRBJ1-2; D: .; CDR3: ASSLDGFSANYGYT
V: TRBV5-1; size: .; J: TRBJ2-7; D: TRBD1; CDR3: ASRVDRGKSNEQY
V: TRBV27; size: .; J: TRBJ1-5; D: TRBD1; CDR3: ASSTQGTNQPQH
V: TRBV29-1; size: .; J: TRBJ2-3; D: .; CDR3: SVDPQGLAQY
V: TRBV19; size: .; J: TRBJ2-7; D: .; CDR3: ASSMGPNYEQY
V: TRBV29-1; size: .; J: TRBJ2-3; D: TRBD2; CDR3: SAAAGGRADTQY
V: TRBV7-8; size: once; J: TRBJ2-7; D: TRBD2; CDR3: ASSHPTRLAGFYEQY
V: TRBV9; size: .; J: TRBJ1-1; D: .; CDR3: ASSPRGEYTEAF
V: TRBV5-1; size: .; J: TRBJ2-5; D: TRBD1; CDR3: ASSLGQGRETQY
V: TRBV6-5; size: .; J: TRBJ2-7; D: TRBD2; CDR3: ASSPGTKVSHEQY
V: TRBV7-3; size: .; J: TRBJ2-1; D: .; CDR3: ASSLGSWGDEQF